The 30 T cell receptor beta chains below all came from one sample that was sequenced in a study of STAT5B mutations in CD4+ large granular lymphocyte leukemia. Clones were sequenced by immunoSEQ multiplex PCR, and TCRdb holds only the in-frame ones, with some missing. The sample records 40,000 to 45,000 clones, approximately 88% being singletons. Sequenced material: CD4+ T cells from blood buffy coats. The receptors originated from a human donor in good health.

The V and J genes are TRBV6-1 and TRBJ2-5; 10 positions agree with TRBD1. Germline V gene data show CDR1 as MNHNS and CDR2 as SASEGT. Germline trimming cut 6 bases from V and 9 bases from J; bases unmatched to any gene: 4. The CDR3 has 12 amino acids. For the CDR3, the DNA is TGTGCCAGCAGGACAGGGACAGGGGCCCAGTACTTC. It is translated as CASRTGTGAQYF.

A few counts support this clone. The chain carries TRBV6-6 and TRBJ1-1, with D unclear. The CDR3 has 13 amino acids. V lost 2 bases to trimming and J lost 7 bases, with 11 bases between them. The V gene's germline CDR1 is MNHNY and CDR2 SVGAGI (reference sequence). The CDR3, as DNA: TGTGCCAGCAGTTACGATGGACTGAGTGAAGCTTTCTTT. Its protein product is CASSYDGLSEAFF.

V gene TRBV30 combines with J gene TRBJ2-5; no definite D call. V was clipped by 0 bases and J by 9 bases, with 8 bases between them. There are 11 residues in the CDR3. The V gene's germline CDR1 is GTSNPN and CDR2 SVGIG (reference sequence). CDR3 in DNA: TGTGCCTGGAGTGTACCTGGGGCCCAGTACTTC. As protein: CAWSVPGAQYF.

The CDR3 here is CASRLSGANVLTF. CDR3 DNA: TGTGCCAGCAGACTCTCTGGGGCCAACGTCCTGACTTTC. The chain combines TRBV5-6 with TRBJ2-6, with unresolved D. The CDR3 is made up of 13 amino acids. Trimming stripped 5 bases from V and 0 bases from J, with 3 bases between. Germline-derived CDR1 and CDR2 are SGHDT and YYEEEE.

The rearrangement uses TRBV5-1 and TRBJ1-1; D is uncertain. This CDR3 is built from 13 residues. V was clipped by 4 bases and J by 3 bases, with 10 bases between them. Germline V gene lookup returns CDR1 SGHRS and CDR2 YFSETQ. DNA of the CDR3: TGCGCCAGCAGCGGCCACATAGACACTGAAGCTTTCTTT. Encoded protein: CASSGHIDTEAFF.

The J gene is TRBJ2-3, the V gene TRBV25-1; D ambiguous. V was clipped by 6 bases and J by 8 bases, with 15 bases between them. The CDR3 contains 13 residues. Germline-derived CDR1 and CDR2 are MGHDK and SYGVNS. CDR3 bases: TGTGCCAGCAGGGAACTTGAAGTGGGTACGCAGTATTTT. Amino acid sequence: CASRELEVGTQYF.

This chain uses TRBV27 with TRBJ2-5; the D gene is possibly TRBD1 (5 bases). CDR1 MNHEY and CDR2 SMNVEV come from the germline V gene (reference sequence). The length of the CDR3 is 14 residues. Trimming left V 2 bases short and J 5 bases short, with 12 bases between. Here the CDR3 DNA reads TGTGCCAGCAGTTTAGGGCAGGGCAAGGAGACCCAGTACTTC. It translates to CASSLGQGKETQYF.

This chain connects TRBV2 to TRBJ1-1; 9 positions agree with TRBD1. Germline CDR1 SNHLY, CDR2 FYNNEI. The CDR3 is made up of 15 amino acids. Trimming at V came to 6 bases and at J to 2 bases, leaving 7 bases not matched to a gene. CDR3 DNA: TGTGCCAGCAGCAGAGAGGGACAGGGAAACACTGAAGCTTTCTTT. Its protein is CASSREGQGNTEAFF.

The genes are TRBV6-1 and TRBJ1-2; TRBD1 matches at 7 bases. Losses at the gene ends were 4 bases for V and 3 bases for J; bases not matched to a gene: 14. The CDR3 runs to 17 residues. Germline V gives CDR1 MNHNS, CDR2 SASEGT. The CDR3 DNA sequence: TGTGCCAGCAGTGGCGCAGAGGGACAGTCCCTTTACTATGGCTACACCTTC. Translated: CASSGAEGQSLYYGYTF.

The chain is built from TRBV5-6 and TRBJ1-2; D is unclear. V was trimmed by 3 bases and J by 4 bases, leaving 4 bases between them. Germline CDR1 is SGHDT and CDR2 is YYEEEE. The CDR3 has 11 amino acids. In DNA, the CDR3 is TGTGCCAGCAGCTCCCCCTATGGCTACACCTTC. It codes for CASSSPYGYTF.

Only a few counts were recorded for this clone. The CDR3 region has the DNA TGTGCCACCAGCAGGGGGACAGCGGGGTTTGGCTACACCTTC. Translated, it gives CATSRGTAGFGYTF. The chain employs TRBV15 and TRBJ1-2, with 7 bases aligning to TRBD1. The V gene end was trimmed by 3 bases and the J gene end by 7 bases; junction bases not matched to a gene: 8. Germline V gives CDR1 LNHNV, CDR2 YYDKDF (reference sequence). The CDR3 runs 14 residues.

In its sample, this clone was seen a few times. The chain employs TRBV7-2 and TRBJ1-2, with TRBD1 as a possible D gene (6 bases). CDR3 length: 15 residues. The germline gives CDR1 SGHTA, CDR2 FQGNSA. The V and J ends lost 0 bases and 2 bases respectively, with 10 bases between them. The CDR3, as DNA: TGTGCCAGCAGCTTAGCCGGGACATCGAACTATGGCTACACCTTC. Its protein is CASSLAGTSNYGYTF. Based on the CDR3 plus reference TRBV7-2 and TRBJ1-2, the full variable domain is GAGVSQSPSNKVTEKGKDVELRCDPISGHTALYWYRQSLGQGLEFLIYFQGNSAPDKSGLPSDRFSAERTGGSVSTLTIQRTQQEDSAVYLCASSLAGTSNYGYTFGSGTRLTVV.

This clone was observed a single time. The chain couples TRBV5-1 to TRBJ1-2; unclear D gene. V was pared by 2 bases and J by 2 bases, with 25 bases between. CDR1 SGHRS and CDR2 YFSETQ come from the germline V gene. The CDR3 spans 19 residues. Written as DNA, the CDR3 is TGCGCCAGCAGCTTACCCCGAAGGGAGGGCAGCCGATCAAACTATGGCTACACCTTC. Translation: CASSLPRREGSRSNYGYTF.

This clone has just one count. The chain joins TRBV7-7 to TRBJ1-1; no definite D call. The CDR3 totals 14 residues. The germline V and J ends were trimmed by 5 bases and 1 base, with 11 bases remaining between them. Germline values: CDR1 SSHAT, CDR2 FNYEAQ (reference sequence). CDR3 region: CASSAFSGNTEAFF. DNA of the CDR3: TGTGCCAGCAGCGCATTCTCGGGGAACACTGAAGCTTTCTTT.

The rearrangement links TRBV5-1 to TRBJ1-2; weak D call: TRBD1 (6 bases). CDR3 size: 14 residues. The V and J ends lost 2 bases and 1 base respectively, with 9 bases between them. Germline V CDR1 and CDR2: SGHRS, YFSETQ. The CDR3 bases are TGCGCCAGCAGCTTCGGGGGCGATAACTATGGCTACACCTTC. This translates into CASSFGGDNYGYTF.

The CDR3 spells CAISGGNGAYEQYF. Here the CDR3 DNA reads TGTGCCATCAGTGGGGGAAACGGAGCCTACGAGCAGTACTTC. The J gene is TRBJ2-7, the V gene TRBV10-3; D is unresolved. V gave up 4 bases and J gave up 2 bases, with 12 bases separating them. This CDR3 is built from 14 residues. Germline CDR1 and CDR2: ENHRY and SYGVKD.

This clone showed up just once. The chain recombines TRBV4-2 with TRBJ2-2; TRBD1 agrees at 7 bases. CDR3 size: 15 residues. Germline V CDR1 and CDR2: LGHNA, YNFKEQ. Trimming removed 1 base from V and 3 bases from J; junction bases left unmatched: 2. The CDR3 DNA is TGTGCCAGCAGCCAAGCACAGGGGCACACCGGGGAGCTGTTTTTT. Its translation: CASSQAQGHTGELFF.

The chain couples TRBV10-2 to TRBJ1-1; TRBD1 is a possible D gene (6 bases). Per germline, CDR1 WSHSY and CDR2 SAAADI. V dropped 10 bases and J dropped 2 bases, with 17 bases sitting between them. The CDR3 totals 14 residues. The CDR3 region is CATISRGDNTEAFF. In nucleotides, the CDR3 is TGCGCCACCATTTCGAGGGGGGATAACACTGAAGCTTTCTTT.

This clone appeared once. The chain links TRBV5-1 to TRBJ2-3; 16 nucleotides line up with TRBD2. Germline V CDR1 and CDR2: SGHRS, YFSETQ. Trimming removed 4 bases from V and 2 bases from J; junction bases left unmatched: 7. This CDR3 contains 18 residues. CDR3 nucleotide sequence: TGCGCCAGCAGCAAGGGGACTAGCGGGGGGGGCCCCACAGATACGCAGTATTTT. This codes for CASSKGTSGGGPTDTQYF.

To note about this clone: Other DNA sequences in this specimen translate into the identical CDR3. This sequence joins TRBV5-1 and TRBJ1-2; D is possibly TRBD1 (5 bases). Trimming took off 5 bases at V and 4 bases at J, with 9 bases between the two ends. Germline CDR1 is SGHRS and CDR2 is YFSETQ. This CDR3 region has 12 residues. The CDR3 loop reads CASSVGTYGYTF. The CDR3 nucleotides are TGCGCCAGCAGTGTCGGGACCTATGGCTACACCTTC.

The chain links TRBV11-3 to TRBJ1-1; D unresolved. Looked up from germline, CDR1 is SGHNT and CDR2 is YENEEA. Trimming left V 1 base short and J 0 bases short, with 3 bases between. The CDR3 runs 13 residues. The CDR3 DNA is TGTGCCAGCAGCTTAGGGCTGAACACTGAAGCTTTCTTT. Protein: CASSLGLNTEAFF. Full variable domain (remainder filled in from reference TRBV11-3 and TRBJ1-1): EAGVVQSPRYKIIEKKQPVAFWCNPISGHNTLYWYLQNLGQGPELLIRYENEEAVDDSQLPKDRFSAERLKGVDSTLKIQPAELGDSAVYLCASSLGLNTEAFFGQGTRLTVV.

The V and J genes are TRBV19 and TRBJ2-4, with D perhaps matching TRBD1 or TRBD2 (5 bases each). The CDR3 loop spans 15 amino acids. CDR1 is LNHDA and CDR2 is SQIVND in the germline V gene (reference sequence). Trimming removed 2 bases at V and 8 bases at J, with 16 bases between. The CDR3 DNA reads TGTGCCAGTAGTATAAGGGGACGAAAGGGAGACATTCAGTACTTC. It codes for CASSIRGRKGDIQYF.

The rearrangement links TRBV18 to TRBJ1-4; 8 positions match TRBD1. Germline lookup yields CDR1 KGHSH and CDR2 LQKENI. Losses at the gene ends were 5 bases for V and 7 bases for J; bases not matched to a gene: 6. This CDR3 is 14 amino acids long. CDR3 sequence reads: CASSTTGVGEKLFF. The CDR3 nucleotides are TGTGCCAGCTCAACGACAGGGGTTGGTGAAAAACTGTTTTTT.

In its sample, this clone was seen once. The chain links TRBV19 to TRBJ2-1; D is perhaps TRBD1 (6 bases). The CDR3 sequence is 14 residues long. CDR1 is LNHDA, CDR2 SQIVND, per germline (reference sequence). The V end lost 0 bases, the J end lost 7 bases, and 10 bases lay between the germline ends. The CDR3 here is CASSIEQGWNEQFF. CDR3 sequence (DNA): TGTGCCAGTAGTATAGAACAGGGTTGGAATGAGCAGTTCTTC.

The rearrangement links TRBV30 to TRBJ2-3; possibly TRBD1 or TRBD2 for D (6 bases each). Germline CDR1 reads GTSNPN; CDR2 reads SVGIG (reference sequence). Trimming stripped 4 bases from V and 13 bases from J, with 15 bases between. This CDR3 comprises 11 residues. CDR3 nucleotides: TGTGCCTGGACCGCGGGGACAACGAAGTATTTT. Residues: CAWTAGTTKYF.

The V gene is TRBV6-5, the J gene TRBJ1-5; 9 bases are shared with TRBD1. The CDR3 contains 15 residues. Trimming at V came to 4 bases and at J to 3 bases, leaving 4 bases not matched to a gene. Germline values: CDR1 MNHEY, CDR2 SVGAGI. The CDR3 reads CASSWGQGPNQPQHF. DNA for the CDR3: TGTGCCAGCAGTTGGGGACAGGGACCCAATCAGCCCCAGCATTTT.

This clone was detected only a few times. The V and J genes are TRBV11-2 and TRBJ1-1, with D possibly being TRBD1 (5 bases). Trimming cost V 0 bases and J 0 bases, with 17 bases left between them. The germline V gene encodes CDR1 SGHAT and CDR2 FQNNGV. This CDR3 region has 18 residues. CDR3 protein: CASSLDRLTGFMNTEAFF. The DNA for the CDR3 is TGTGCCAGCAGCTTAGATAGGCTTACAGGTTTCATGAACACTGAAGCTTTCTTT.

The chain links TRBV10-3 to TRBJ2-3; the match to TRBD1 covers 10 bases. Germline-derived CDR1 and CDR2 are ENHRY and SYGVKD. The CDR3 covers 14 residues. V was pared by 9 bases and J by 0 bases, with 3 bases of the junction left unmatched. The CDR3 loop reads CAIGDRGSTDTQYF. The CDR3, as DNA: TGTGCCATAGGGGACAGGGGTAGCACAGATACGCAGTATTTT.

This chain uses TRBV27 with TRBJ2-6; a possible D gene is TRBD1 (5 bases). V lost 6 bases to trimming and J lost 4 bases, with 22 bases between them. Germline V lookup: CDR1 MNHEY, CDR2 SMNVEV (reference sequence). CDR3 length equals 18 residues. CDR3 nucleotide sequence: TGTGCCAGCAGGGAAGGGGCAGGTCCAGCTTCGGGGGCCAACGTCCTGACTTTC. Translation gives CASREGAGPASGANVLTF.

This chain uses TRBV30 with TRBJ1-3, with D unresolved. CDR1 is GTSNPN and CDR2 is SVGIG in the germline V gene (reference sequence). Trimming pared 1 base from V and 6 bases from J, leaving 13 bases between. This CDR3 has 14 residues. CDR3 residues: CAWSGYIAKNTIYF. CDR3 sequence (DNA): TGTGCCTGGAGTGGCTACATAGCAAAAAACACCATATATTTT. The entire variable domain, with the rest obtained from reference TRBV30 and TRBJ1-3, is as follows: SQTIHQWPATLVQPVGSPLSLECTVEGTSNPNLYWYRQAAGRGLQLLFYSVGIGQISSEVPQNLSASRPQDRQFILSSKKLLLSDSGFYLCAWSGYIAKNTIYFGEGSWLTVV.